This T cell receptor beta chain was observed in a study of cytotoxic CD8 clonotypes in ibrutinib-treated CLL. About the research overall: Median treatment time before response sampling was 12 months, range 6 to 36. Study findings and constraints: The public clonotypes identified were infrequent and showed contraction or stability on treatment. Clonality at baseline surpassed age-matched healthy donors and tracked circulating CD8+ T-cell counts.

V lost 6 bases to trimming and J lost 0 bases, with 6 bases between them. CDR1 MDHEN and CDR2 SYDVKM come from the germline V gene. The CDR3 covers 13 residues. Profiled with immunoSEQ multiplex PCR; TCRdb holds only in-frame clones, not every one. The sample gives tens of thousands of clones, approximately 81% of which show up once; 6.5% to 8% is in the top ten. This clone was detected a few times. Its antigen is still unknown. This clonotype was sampled from a human donor with chronic lymphocytic leukemia. The chain uses TRBV28 and TRBJ1-5, with D uncertain. The sequenced sample was PBMCs, obtained before ibrutinib treatment. The CDR3, as DNA: TGTGCCAGCAGGGGGTTTAGCAATCAGCCCCAGCATTTT. Its translation: CASRGFSNQPQHF.